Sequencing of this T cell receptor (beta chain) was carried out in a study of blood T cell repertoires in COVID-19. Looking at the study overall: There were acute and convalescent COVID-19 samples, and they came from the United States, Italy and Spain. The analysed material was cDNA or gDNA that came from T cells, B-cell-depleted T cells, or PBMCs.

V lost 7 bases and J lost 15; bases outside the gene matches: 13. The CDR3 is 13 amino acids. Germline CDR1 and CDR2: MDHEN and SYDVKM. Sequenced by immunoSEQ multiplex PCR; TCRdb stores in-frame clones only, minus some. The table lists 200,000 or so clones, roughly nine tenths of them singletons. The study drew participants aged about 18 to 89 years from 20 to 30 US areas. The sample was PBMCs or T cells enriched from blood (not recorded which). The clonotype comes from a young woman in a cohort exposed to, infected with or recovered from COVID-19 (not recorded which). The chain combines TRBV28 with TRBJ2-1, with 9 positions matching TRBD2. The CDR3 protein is CASKRSGSPPSFF. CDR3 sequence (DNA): TGTGCCAGCAAGCGTAGCGGGAGTCCCCCCTCGTTCTTC.